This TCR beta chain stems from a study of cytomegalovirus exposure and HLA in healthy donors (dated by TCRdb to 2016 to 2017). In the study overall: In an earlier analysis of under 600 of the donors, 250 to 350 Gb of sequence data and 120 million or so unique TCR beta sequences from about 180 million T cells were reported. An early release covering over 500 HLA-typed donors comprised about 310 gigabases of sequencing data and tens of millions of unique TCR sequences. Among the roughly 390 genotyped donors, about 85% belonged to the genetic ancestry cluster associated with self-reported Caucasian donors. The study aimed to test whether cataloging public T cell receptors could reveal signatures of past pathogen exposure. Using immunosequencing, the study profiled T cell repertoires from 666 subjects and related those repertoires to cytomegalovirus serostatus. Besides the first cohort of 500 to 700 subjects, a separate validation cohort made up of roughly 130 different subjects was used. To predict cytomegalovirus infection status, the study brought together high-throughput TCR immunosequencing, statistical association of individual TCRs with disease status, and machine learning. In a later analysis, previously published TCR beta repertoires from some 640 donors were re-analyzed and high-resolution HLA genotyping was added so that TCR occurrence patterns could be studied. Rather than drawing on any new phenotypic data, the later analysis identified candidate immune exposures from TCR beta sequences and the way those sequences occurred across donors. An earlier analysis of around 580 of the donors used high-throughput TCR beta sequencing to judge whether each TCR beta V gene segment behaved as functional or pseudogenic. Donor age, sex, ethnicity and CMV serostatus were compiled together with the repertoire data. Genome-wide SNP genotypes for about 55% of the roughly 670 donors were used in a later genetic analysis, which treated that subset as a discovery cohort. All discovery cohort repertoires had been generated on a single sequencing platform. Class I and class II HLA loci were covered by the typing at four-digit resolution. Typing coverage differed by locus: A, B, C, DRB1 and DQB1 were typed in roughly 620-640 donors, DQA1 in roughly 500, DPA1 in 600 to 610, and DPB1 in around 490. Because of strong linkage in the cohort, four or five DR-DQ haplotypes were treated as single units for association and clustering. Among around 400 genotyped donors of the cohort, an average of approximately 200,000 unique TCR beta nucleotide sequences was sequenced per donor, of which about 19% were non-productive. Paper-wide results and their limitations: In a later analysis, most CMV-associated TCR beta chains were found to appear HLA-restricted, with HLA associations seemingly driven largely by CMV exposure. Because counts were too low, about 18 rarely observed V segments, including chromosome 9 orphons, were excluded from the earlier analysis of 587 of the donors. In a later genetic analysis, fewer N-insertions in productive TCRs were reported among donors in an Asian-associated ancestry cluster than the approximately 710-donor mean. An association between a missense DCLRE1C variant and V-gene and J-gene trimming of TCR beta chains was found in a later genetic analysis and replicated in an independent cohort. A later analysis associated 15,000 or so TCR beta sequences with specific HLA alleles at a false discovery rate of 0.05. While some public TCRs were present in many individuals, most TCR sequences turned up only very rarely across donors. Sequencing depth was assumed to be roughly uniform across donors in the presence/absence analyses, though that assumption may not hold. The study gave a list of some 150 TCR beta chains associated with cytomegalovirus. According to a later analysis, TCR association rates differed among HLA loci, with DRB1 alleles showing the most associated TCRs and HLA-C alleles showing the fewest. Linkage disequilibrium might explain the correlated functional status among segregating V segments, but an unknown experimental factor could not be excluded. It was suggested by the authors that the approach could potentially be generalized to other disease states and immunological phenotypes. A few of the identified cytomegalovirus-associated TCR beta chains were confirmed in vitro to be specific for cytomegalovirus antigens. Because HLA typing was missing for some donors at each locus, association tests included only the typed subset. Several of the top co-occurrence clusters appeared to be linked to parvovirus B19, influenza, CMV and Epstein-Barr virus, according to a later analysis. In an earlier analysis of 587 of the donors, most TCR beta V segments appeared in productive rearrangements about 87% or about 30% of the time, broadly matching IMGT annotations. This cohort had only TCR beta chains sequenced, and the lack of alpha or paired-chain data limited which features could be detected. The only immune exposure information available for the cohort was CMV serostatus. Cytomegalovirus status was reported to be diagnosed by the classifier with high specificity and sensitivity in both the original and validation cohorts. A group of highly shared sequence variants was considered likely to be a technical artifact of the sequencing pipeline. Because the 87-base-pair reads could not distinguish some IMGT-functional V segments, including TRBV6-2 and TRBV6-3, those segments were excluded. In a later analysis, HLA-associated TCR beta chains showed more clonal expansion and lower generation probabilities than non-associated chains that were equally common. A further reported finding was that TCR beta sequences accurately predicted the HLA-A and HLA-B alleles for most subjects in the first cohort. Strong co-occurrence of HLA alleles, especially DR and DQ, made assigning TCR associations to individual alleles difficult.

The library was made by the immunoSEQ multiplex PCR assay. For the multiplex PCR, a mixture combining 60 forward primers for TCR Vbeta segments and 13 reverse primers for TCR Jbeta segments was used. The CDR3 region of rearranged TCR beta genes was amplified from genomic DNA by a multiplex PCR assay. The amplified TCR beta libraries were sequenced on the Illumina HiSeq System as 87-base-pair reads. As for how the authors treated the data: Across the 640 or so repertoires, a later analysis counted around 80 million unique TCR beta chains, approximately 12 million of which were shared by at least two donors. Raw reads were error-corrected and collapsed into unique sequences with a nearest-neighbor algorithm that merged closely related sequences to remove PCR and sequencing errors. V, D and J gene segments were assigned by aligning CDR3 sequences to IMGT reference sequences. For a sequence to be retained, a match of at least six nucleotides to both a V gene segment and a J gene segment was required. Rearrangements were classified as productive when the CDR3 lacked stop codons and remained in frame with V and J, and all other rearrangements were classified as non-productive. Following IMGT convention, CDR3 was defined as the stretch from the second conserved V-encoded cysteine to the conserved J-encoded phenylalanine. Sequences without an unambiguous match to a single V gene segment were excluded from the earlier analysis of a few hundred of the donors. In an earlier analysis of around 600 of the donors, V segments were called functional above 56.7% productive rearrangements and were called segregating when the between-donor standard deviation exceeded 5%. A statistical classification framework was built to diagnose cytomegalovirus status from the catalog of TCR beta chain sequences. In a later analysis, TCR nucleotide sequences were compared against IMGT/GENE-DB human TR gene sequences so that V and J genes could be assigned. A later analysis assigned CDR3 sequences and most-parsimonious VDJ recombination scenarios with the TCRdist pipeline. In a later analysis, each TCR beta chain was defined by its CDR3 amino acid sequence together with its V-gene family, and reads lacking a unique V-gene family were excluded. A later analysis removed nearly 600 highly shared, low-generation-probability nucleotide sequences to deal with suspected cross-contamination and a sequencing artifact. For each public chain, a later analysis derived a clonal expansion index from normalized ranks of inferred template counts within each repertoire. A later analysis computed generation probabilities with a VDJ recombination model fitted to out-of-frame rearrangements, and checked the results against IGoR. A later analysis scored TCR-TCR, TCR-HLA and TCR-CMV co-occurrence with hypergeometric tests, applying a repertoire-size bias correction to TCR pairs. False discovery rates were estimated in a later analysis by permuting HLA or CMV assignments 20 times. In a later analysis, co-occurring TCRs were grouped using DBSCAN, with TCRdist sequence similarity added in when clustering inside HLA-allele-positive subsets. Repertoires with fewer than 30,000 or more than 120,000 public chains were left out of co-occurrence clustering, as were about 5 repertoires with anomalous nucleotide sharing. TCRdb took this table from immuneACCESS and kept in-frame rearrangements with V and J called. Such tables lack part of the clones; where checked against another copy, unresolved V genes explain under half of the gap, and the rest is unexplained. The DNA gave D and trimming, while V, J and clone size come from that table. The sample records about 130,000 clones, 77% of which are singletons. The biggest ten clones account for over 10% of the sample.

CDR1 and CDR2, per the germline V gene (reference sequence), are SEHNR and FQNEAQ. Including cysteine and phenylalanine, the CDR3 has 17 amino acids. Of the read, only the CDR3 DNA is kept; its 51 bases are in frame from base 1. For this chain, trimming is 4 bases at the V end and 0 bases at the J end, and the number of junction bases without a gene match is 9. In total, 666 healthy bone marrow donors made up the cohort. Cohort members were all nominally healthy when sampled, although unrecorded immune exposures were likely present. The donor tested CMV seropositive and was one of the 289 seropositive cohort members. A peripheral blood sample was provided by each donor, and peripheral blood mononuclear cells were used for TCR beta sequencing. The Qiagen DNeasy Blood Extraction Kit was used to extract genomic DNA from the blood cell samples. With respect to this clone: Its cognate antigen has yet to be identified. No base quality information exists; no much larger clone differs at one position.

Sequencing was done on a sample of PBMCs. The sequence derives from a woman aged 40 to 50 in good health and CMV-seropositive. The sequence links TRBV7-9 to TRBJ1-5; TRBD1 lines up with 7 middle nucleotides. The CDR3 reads CASSSTRDRNSNQPQHF. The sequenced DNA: TGTGCCAGCAGCTCAACCCGGGACAGAAATAGCAATCAGCCCCAGCATTTT.